The rows below give T cell receptor beta chains drawn from one sample of a study of blood T cells in healthy people across ages. TCRdb reprocessed the 5' RACE reads with MiXCR, giving one entry per CDR3 protein. The sample lists 1.5 million to 1.9 million distinct CDR3 sequences, 35% to 45% occurring once. Input material: blood. The receptors derive from a woman between 18 and 30 years old in good health. The CDR3 runs from the conserved cysteine through the conserved F or W. The D gene is left open where the match is weak. The size of a clone is reported for some rows only, either as once, few or many, or as a class for expanded clones.

size	V	J	D	DNA	CDR3
NA	TRBV4-1	TRBJ2-7	TRBD2	TGCGCCAGCGGCGTTACTAGCGGACCTCTCTACGAGCAGTACTTC	CASGVTSGPLYEQYF
NA	TRBV30	TRBJ2-3	TRBD1	TGTGCCTGGAGTATCCCGACAGGGGCCCCAGATACGCAGTATTTT	CAWSIPTGAPDTQYF
many	TRBV10-3	TRBJ2-3	TRBD2	TGTGCCATCAGGCAACAACTAGCGGGAGGAGGAGATACGCAGTATTTT	CAIRQQLAGGGDTQYF
NA	TRBV28	TRBJ2-7	NA	TGTGCCAGCAGTTTATCGAGTTGGGACGGAATCTACGAGCAGTACTTC	CASSLSSWDGIYEQYF
many	TRBV2	TRBJ1-2	NA	TGTGCCAGCAGTGAAAGCAGGGAAGCTGGCTACACCTTC	CASSESREAGYTF
NA	TRBV20-1	TRBJ2-1	TRBD1	TGCAGTGCTAGAGTGACAGGGGTAGAGAGTGAGCAGTTCTTC	CSARVTGVESEQFF
NA	TRBV7-9	TRBJ2-7	NA	TGTGCCAGCAGCTTAGCGAAGGACCGAGAAGCCTACGAGCAGTACTTC	CASSLAKDREAYEQYF
once	TRBV27	TRBJ2-1	TRBD1	TGTGCCAGCAGTGCCCCGACAGGGGGTGAGCAGTTCTTC	CASSAPTGGEQFF
NA	TRBV29-1	TRBJ2-7	TRBD2	TGCAGCGTTGGAGCGAGGGGTAGCGGGAGTACCAATGAGCAGTACTTC	CSVGARGSGSTNEQYF
NA	TRBV6-6	TRBJ1-2	NA	TGTGCCAGCAGTTACCAGATTTATGGCTACACCTTC	CASSYQIYGYTF
few	TRBV20-1	TRBJ2-1	TRBD2	TGCAGTGCTAAAAAGCGGGAAGTCTACAATGAGCAGTTCTTC	CSAKKREVYNEQFF